This T cell receptor beta chain was observed in a study of blood T cell repertoires in COVID-19. Study background: The United States, Italy and Spain provided the acute and convalescent COVID-19 samples. The analysed material was cDNA or gDNA that came from T cells, B-cell-depleted T cells, or PBMCs.

The CDR3 totals 15 residues. With V trimmed by 4 bases and J by 0 bases, 6 bases remained unmatched. Germline V gene data show CDR1 as MDHEN and CDR2 as SYDVKM. In the source study's methods: Using reference gene primer amplification, nucleated cell counts were estimated. Profiling relied on immunoSEQ multiplex PCR, and the TCRdb table lists in-frame clones only, not all of them. V, J and clone size were drawn from that table, and D and trimming were deduced from the DNA. Of 60,000 to 70,000 clones in the sample, about nine tenths are singletons; the top ten hold about 7.3%. The genes are TRBV28 and TRBJ2-7; 7 bases are shared with TRBD2. The sequenced material came from peripheral blood. This sequence was found in a human donor in a cohort sampled during active COVID-19. CDR3 in amino acids: CASSSIRDYSYEQYF. The CDR3 DNA follows: TGTGCCAGCAGTTCCATACGGGACTACTCCTACGAGCAGTACTTC.